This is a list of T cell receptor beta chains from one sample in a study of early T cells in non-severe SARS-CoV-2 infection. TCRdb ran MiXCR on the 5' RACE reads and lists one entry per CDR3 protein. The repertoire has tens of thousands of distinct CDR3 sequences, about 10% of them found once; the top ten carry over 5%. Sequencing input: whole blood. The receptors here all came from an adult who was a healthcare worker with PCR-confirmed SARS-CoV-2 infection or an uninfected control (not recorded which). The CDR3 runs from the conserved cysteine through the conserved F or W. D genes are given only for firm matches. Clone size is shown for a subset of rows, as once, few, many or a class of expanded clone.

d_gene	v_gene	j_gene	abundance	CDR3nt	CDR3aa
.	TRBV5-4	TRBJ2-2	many	TGTGCCAGCAGCGATAAAGGGGGAGGAAGCACCGGGGAGCTGTTTTTT	CASSDKGGGSTGELFF
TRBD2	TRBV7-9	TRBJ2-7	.	TGTGCCAGCAGCCTTTTTGTGGTAGCGGGCCTCTACGAGCAGTACTTC	CASSLFVVAGLYEQYF
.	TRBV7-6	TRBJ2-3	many	TGTGCCAGCAGCCCTGAGGCGACGGGACTCCTTACGCAGTATTTT	CASSPEATGLLTQYF
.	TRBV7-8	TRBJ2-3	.	TGTGCCAGCAGCTTAGTGGCCAGGGAAAGAGATACGCAGTATTTT	CASSLVARERDTQYF
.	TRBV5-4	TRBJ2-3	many	TGTGCCAGCAGCGGAGGGGGGGCGGTCGCAGATACGCAGTATTTT	CASSGGGAVADTQYF
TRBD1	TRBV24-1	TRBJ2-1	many	TGTGCCACCAGTGAGCGACCGGGACAGGGGTATCTTGAGCAGTTCTTC	CATSERPGQGYLEQFF
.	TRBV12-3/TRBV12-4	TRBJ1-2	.	TGTGCCAGCAGTTTGTCGGCAGGGGCTTCTCCTTGGGGCTACACCTTC	CASSLSAGASPWGYTF
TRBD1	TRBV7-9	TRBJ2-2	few	TGTGCCAGCAGCTCCGGGACAGGGGGCCGGTTCACCGGGGAGCTTTTTTTT	CASSSGTGGRFTGELFF
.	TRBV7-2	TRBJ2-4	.	TGTGCCAGCAGCTTACGTCAGGGGATGAACATTCAGTACTTC	CASSLRQGMNIQYF
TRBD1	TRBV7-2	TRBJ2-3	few	TGTGCCAGCAGCTTCGGGACAGCATCAGATACGCAGTATTTT	CASSFGTASDTQYF
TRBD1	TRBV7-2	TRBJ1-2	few	TGTGCCAGCAGCTCACAGGGGGGCCCAACCAGTGGCTACACCTTC	CASSSQGGPTSGYTF
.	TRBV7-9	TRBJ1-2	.	TGTGCCAGCAGTCGTCCGGGGGCCTTCTATGGCTACACCTTC	CASSRPGAFYGYTF
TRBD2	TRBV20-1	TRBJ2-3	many	TGCAGTGCTAGAGTTCCCGTCCTAGCGGGAGCGTCGGATACGCAGTATTTT	CSARVPVLAGASDTQYF
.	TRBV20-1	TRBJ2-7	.	TGCAGTGCTAGAGATTCCTTACAGAACTCCTACGAGCAGTACTTC	CSARDSLQNSYEQYF
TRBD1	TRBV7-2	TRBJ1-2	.	TGTGCCAGCAGTTACCGTTCTGGGACAGGGGCTGGCTACACCTTC	CASSYRSGTGAGYTF
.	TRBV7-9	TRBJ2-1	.	TGTGCCAGCAGCTTAATAGCGGCCCCATCCAATGAGCAGTTCTTC	CASSLIAAPSNEQFF
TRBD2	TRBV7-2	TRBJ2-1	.	TGTGCCAGCAGCCGCGCGCTAGCGGGTTTGTACAATGAGCAGTTCTTC	CASSRALAGLYNEQFF
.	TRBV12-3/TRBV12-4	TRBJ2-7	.	TGTGCCAGCACCTTGGGGGTTAGCTCCTACGAGCAGTACTTC	CASTLGVSSYEQYF
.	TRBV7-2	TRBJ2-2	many	TGTGCCAGCAGCCCGCGGGACGGATCCACCGGGGAGCTGTTTTTT	CASSPRDGSTGELFF